The 2 T cell receptor beta chains in this list originate from one sample, sequenced in a study of CD8+CD57+ T cells in acquired aplastic anemia. Profiling that covered TCR beta VDJ and CDR3 relied on genomic DNA as its template. Each CDR3 protein gets one entry after TCRdb re-called the reads with MiXCR. Here the sample spans about 70,000 distinct CDR3 sequences, approximately 51% being singletons. Sequencing was done on a sample of sorted CD4+, CD8+, or CD8+CD57+ T cells (not recorded which) from PBMCs. The receptors here all came from a human donor in good health, serving as a control.

This rearrangement joins TRBV2 to TRBJ1-6; D possibly corresponds to TRBD1 (6 bases). The CDR3 is 15 amino acids. Trimming left V 6 bases short and J 7 bases short, with 16 bases between. The germline gives CDR1 SNHLY, CDR2 FYNNEI. The CDR3 nucleotides read TGTGCCAGCAGGGGAACAGGGACTGGAAATTCACCCCTCCACTTT. It translates to CASRGTGTGNSPLHF.

About this clonotype itself: This could be a read error, since a much larger clone is one nucleotide away. The chain joins TRBV30 to TRBJ1-2, with D unclear. The CDR3 has 15 residues. Germline CDR1 reads GTSNPN; CDR2 reads SVGIG (reference sequence). The CDR3 protein is CACSVESLQSIGYTF. For the CDR3, the DNA is TGTGCCTGTAGTGTAGAGAGCCTACAGTCCATTGGCTACACCTTC.